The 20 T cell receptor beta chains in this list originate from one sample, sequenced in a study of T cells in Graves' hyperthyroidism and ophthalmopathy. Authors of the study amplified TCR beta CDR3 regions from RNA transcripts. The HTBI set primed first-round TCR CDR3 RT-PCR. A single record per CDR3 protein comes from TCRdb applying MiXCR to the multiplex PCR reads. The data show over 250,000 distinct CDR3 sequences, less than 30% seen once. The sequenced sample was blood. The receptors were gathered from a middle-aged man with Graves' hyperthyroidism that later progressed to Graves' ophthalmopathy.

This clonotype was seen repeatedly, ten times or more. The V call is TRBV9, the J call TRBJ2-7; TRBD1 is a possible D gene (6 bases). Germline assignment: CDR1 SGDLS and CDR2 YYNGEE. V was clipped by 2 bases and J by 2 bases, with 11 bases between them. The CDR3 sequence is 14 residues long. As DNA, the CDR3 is TGTGCCAGCAGCGTGGGGGCGGCCACCTACGAGCAGTACTTC. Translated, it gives CASSVGAATYEQYF.

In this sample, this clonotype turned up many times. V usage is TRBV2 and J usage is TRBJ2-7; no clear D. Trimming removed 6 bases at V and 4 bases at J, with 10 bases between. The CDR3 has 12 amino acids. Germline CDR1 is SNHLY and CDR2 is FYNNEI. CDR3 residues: CASRRYPYEQYF. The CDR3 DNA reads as TGTGCCAGCAGAAGGTACCCATACGAGCAGTACTTC.

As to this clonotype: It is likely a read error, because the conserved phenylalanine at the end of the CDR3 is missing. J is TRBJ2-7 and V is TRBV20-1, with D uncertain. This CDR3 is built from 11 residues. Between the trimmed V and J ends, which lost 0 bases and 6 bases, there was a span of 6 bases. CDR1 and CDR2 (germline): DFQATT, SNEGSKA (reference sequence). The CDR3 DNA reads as TGCAGTGCTAGAGATCTTCGCGAGCAGTACCTC. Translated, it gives CSARDLREQYL.

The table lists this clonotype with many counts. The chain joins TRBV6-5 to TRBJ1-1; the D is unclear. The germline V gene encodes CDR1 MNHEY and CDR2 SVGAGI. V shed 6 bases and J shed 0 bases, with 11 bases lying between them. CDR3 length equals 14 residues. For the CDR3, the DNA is TGTGCCAGCAGCCAAAGGAGCATGAACACTGAAGCTTTCTTT. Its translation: CASSQRSMNTEAFF.

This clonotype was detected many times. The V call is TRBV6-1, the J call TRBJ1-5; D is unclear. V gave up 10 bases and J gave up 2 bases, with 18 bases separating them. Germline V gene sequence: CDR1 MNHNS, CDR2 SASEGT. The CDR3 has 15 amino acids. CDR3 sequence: CATKGDVGGNQPQHF. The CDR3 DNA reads TGTGCCACCAAAGGAGACGTCGGGGGCAATCAGCCCCAGCATTTT.

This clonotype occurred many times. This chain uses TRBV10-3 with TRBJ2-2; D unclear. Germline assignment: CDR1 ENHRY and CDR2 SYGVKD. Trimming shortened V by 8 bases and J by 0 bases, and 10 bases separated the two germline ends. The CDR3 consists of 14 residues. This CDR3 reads CAIGLQPNTGELFF. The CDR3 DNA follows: TGTGCCATCGGGTTACAGCCGAACACCGGGGAGCTGTTTTTT.

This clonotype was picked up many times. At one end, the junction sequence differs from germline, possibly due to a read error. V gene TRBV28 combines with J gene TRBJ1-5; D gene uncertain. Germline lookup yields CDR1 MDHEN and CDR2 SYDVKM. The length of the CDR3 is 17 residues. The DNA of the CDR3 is TGTGCCAGCAGTTTAGAGACAATGGCCGATAGCAATCAGCCCGAGCATTTT. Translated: CASSLETMADSNQPEHF.

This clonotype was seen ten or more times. For the CDR3, the DNA is TGTGCCAGCAGTCTTCGGACAGGTCCAGATACGCAGTATTTT. This gives the protein CASSLRTGPDTQYF. This chain links TRBV6-1 with TRBJ2-3; 7 nucleotides match TRBD1. After removal of 5 bases from V and 4 bases from J, the junction contained 6 bases not matched to a gene. Germline CDR1 and CDR2: MNHNS and SASEGT. The CDR3 length is 14 residues.

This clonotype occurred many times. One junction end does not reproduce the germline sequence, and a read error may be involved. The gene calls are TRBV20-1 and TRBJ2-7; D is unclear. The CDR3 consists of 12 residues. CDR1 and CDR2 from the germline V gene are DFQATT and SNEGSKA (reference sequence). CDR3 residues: CSATDLSSEQYF. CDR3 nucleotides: TGCAGTGCTACAGACTTGTCCTCCGAGCAGTACTTC.

CDR3 residues: CSALDTSGQPQHF. For the CDR3, the DNA is TGCAGTGCTTTGGACACAAGCGGTCAGCCCCAGCATTTT. This chain connects TRBV20-1 to TRBJ1-5, with D possibly being TRBD1 (5 bases). In germline, CDR1 is DFQATT, CDR2 SNEGSKA (reference sequence). This CDR3 is built from 13 residues. V was shortened by 5 bases and J by 6 bases, with 14 bases between the two germline ends.

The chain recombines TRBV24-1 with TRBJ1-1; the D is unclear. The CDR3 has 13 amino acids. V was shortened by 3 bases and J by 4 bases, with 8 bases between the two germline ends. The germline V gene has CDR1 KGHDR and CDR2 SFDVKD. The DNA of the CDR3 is TGTGCCACCAGTGATGCCTACAGCACTGAAGCTTTCTTT. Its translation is CATSDAYSTEAFF.

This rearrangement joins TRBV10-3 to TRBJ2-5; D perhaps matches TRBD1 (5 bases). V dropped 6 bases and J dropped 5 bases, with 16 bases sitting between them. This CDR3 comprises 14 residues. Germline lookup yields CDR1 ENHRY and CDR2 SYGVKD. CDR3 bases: TGTGCCATCAGCCAGGGTGGGGCTTCGGAGACCCAGTACTTC. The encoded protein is CAISQGGASETQYF.

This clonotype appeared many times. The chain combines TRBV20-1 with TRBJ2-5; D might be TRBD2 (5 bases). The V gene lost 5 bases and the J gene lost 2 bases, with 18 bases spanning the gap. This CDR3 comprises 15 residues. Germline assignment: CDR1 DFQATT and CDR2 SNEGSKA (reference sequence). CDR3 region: CSAHPGDRIQETQYF. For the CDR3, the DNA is TGCAGTGCTCATCCCGGGGATCGCATTCAAGAGACCCAGTACTTC.

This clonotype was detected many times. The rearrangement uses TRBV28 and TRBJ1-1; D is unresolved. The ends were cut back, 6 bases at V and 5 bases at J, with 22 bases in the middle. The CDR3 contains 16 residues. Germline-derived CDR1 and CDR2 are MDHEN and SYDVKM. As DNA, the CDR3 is TGTGCCAGCAGAAGTAACAGAGCTACAAGCAGAACTGAAGCTTTCTTT. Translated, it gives CASRSNRATSRTEAFF.

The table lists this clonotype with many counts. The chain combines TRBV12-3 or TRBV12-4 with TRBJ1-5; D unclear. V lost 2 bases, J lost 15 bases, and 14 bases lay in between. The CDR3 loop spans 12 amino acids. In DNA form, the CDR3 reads TGTGCCAGCAGTTTATTTAGGTCCGGACCGCATTTT. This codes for CASSLFRSGPHF.

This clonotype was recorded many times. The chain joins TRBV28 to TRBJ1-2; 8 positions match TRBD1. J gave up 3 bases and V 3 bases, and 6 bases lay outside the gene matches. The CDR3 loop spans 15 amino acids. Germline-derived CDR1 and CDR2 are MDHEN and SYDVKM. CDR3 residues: CASSLVSTGDYGYTF. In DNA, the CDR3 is TGTGCCAGCAGTTTGGTTTCGACAGGGGACTATGGCTACACCTTC.

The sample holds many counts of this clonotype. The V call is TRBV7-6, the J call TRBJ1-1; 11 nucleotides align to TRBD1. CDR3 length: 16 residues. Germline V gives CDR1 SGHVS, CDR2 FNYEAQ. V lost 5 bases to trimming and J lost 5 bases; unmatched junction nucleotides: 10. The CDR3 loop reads CASSLRVDRGHTEAFF. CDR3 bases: TGTGCCAGCAGCCTTAGGGTGGACAGGGGGCATACTGAAGCTTTCTTT.

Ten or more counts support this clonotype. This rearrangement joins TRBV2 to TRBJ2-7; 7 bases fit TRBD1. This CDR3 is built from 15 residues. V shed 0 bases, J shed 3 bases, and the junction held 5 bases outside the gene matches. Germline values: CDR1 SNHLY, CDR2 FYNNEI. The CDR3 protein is CASSEAGAGGYEQYF. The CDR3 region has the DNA TGTGCCAGCAGTGAAGCGGGGGCAGGGGGCTACGAGCAGTACTTC.

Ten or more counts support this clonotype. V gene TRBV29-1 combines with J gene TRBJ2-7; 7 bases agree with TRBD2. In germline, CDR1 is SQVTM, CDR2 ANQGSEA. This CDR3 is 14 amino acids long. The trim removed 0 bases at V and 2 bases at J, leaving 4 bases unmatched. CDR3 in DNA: TGCAGCGTTGAAGAAGTGGGGACTACCTACGAGCAGTACTTC. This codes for CSVEEVGTTYEQYF.

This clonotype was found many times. CDR3 residues: CAWSAERTGAKMAQQYF. The CDR3 DNA follows: TGTGCCTGGAGTGCAGAGAGGACAGGGGCAAAGATGGCACAGCAGTACTTC. The chain carries TRBV30 and TRBJ2-7; 9 nucleotides align to TRBD1. The germline gives CDR1 GTSNPN, CDR2 SVGIG (reference sequence). The CDR3 contains 17 residues. V gave up 1 base and J gave up 8 bases; unmatched junction bases: 18.